One sample yielded the 22 T cell receptor beta chains listed below, sequenced in a study of Ad26.COV2.S vaccination and SARS-CoV-2 variants. Only in-frame clones appear in the TCRdb table, and some are missing; sequencing was by immunoSEQ multiplex PCR. Seen here are more than 300,000 clones, about 85% observed once, and the top ten hold 6.4%. Treatment specified: about 20 received Ad26.COV2.S at low or high dose, single or two shots; about five received placebo; per-sample allocation not given. Sampling occurred on day 63 after the first vaccine or placebo injection. The sequences come from peripheral blood, collected in a trial of Ad26.COV2.S vaccine versus placebo. The receptors stem from a person aged 18-65 years who received the Ad26.COV2.S COVID-19 vaccine or a placebo.

This clone was recorded only once. The rearrangement uses TRBV7-2 and TRBJ1-5, with TRBD1 matching 8 bases. This CDR3 is 15 amino acids long. Per the germline V gene, CDR1 is SGHTA and CDR2 is FQGNSA. V shed 3 bases and J 5 bases; nucleotides not matched to a gene: 6. The CDR3 DNA reads TGTGCCAGCAGCTTCGGACAGGGTCTTGATCAGCCCCAGCATTTT. It encodes CASSFGQGLDQPQHF.

The rearrangement joins TRBV5-6 to TRBJ1-4; the D gene is possibly TRBD1 (6 bases). Per the germline V gene, CDR1 is SGHDT and CDR2 is YYEEEE. The CDR3 has 17 residues. Trimming removed 0 bases at V and 0 bases at J, with 12 bases between. This chain's CDR3 is CASSLARDTTTNEKLFF. As DNA, the CDR3 is TGTGCCAGCAGCTTGGCACGGGACACAACAACTAATGAAAAACTGTTTTTT. Combining the CDR3 with reference TRBV5-6 and TRBJ1-4 gives the whole variable domain DAGVTQSPTHLIKTRGQQVTLRCSPKSGHDTVSWYQQALGQGPQFIFQYYEEEERQRGNFPDRFSGHQFPNYSSELNVNALLLGDSALYLCASSLARDTTTNEKLFFGSGTQLSVL.

The chain carries TRBV3-1 (or the pseudogene TRBV3-2) and TRBJ1-1; 10 nucleotides align to TRBD1. After removal of 4 bases from V and 5 bases from J, the junction contained 4 bases not matched to a gene. The CDR3 runs 14 residues. The germline CDR1 and CDR2 sequences are LGHDT and YNNKEL (reference sequence). The CDR3 DNA reads as TGTGCCAGCAGCCGCCGACAGGGGGCGACTGAAGCTTTCTTT. This codes for CASSRRQGATEAFF.

This chain joins TRBV11-3 and TRBJ1-3; D unresolved. V was trimmed by 5 bases and J by 2 bases, leaving 10 bases between them. Looked up from germline, CDR1 is SGHNT and CDR2 is YENEEA. CDR3 length equals 14 residues. Here the CDR3 reads CASSAYGAGNTIYF. For the CDR3, the DNA is TGTGCCAGCAGCGCTTACGGGGCTGGAAACACCATATATTTT.

The chain is built from TRBV7-9 and TRBJ2-7, with 8 bases fitting TRBD2. The length of the CDR3 is 17 residues. V lost 6 bases and J lost 2; bases outside the gene matches: 15. The germline gives CDR1 SEHNR, CDR2 FQNEAQ (reference sequence). For the CDR3, the DNA is TGTGCCAGCAGTTCCACAACCAAGCGGGAGATGACCTACGAGCAGTACTTC. As protein: CASSSTTKREMTYEQYF. The full variable domain, rest sourced from reference TRBV7-9 and TRBJ2-7, is DTGVSQNPRHKITKRGQNVTFRCDPISEHNRLYWYRQTLGQGPEFLTYFQNEAQLEKSRLLSDRFSAERPKGSFSTLEIQRTEQGDSAMYLCASSSTTKREMTYEQYFGPGTRLTVT.

DNA for the CDR3: TGTGCCAGCAGTTACTCGGAAGGGGGCTACACTGAAGCTTTCTTT. The encoded protein is CASSYSEGGYTEAFF. This chain joins TRBV6-2 or TRBV6-3 and TRBJ1-1, with 7 bases matching TRBD1. The germline gives CDR1 MNHEY, CDR2 SVGEGT. V was clipped by 0 bases and J by 3 bases; unmatched bases: 4. The CDR3 is made up of 15 amino acids.

The V gene is TRBV30, the J gene TRBJ2-7; D uncertain. Germline V gene sequence: CDR1 GTSNPN, CDR2 SVGIG (reference sequence). Between the trimmed V and J ends, which lost 4 bases and 1 base, there was a span of 8 bases. The CDR3 length is 12 residues. The CDR3 bases are TGTGCCTGGACAGGCCGGTCCTACGAGCAGTACTTC. The encoded protein is CAWTGRSYEQYF.

The gene calls are TRBV30 and TRBJ1-3; D is uncertain. V lost 5 bases and J lost 0, with 17 bases in between. The germline CDR1 and CDR2 sequences are GTSNPN and SVGIG (reference sequence). CDR3 length: 16 amino acids. CDR3 coding DNA: TGTGCCTGGGCAGGATCTAAGGTCTTCTCTGGAAACACCATATATTTT. Its protein product is CAWAGSKVFSGNTIYF.

The rearrangement joins TRBV7-7 to TRBJ2-3, with 7 nucleotides matching TRBD2. The CDR3 spans 16 residues. Germline V gene data show CDR1 as SSHAT and CDR2 as FNYEAQ (reference sequence). V lost 5 bases, J lost 3 bases, and 11 bases stayed unmatched. CDR3 amino acids: CASSLGLAGVTDTQYF. The CDR3 coding sequence is TGTGCCAGCAGCCTGGGACTGGCGGGAGTGACAGATACGCAGTATTTT.

This sequence joins TRBV11-1 and TRBJ1-1; 7 positions match TRBD1. V shed 5 bases, J shed 1 base, and the junction held 7 bases outside the gene matches. Germline CDR1 reads SGHAT; CDR2 reads FQDESV (reference sequence). This CDR3 contains 15 residues. The CDR3 sequence is CASSLTDRRNTEAFF. The CDR3 DNA follows: TGTGCCAGCAGCCTCACGGACAGGAGGAACACTGAAGCTTTCTTT.

V is TRBV6-4 and J is TRBJ1-5; D might be TRBD1 (5 bases). CDR1 is MRHNA, CDR2 SNTAGT, per germline. The CDR3 spans 15 residues. V was trimmed by 6 bases and J by 4 bases, leaving 16 bases between them. CDR3 loop: CASSAEGRRNQPQHF. CDR3 nucleotides: TGTGCCAGCAGCGCCGAGGGGCGCAGAAATCAGCCCCAGCATTTT.

The V call is TRBV27, the J call TRBJ1-1; possible D gene TRBD1, 5 bases. CDR1 and CDR2 (germline): MNHEY, SMNVEV (reference sequence). The length of the CDR3 is 15 residues. V was trimmed by 2 bases and J by 4 bases, leaving 14 bases between them. CDR3 loop: CASSLQGLSLTEAFF. CDR3 sequence (DNA): TGTGCCAGCAGTTTACAGGGCTTGTCGCTCACTGAAGCTTTCTTT.

The chain uses TRBV6-1 and TRBJ2-3; a possible D gene is TRBD1 (5 bases). The V gene lost 2 bases and the J gene lost 0 bases, with 15 bases spanning the gap. This CDR3 is built from 17 residues. Germline-derived CDR1 and CDR2 are MNHNS and SASEGT. In DNA, the CDR3 is TGTGCCAGCAGTGAAATCTGGGGCAGCTCTAGCACAGATACGCAGTATTTT. Protein sequence: CASSEIWGSSSTDTQYF.

The V gene is TRBV6-5, the J gene TRBJ2-1; D not certain. V lost 4 bases and J 7 bases, leaving 11 bases between the germline ends. Germline V CDR1 and CDR2: MNHEY, SVGAGI. CDR3 length: 13 residues. This chain's CDR3 is CASSSTNRNEQFF. As DNA, the CDR3 is TGTGCCAGCAGTTCCACCAACCGAAATGAGCAGTTCTTC.

The rearrangement joins TRBV30 to TRBJ2-4; 9 bases map to TRBD1. Germline CDR1 GTSNPN, CDR2 SVGIG (reference sequence). The J segment lost 7 bases and the V segment lost 3 bases, leaving 10 bases of the junction unmatched. CDR3 length: 15 residues. CDR3 bases: TGTGCCTGGAGAGAAACGGGACAGGGAGCGAACATTCAGTACTTC. Translated, it gives CAWRETGQGANIQYF. Looking up the rest from reference TRBV30 and TRBJ2-4 gives the full variable domain: SQTIHQWPATLVQPVGSPLSLECTVEGTSNPNLYWYRQAAGRGLQLLFYSVGIGQISSEVPQNLSASRPQDRQFILSSKKLLLSDSGFYLCAWRETGQGANIQYFGAGTRLSVL.

CDR3 sequence (DNA): TGTGCCAGCAGTTACAAATTTGCAGGGGGACTCGATGAGCAGTTCTTC. Amino acid sequence: CASSYKFAGGLDEQFF. This sequence joins TRBV6-2 or TRBV6-3 and TRBJ2-1; D possibly corresponds to TRBD1 (7 bases). Germline CDR1 reads MNHEY; CDR2 reads SVGEGT. The CDR3 length is 16 residues. The V end lost 2 bases, the J end lost 8 bases, and 19 bases lay between the germline ends.

The chain has TRBV20-1 and TRBJ1-5, with a tentative D call TRBD1 (5 bases). CDR1 and CDR2 (germline): DFQATT, SNEGSKA (reference sequence). The CDR3 totals 11 residues. V was shortened by 7 bases and J by 6 bases, with 10 bases between the two germline ends. In DNA, the CDR3 is TGCAGTGGGGGGGAGGCTCAGCCCCAGCATTTT. Its translation: CSGGEAQPQHF.

V gene TRBV28 combines with J gene TRBJ1-2, with TRBD1 matching 7 bases. V dropped 2 bases and J dropped 8; count of bases not matched to a gene: 11. Germline CDR1 MDHEN, CDR2 SYDVKM. This CDR3 spans 15 amino acids. The CDR3, as DNA: TGTGCCAGCAGTTTAAACCCGAAGGGGGCGAGGGGCTACACCTTC. As protein: CASSLNPKGARGYTF.

The rearrangement uses TRBV11-3 and TRBJ2-3, with a tentative D call TRBD2 (6 bases). The CDR3 loop spans 12 amino acids. Trimming took off 8 bases at V and 5 bases at J, with 11 bases between the two ends. Germline V lookup: CDR1 SGHNT, CDR2 YENEEA. CDR3 DNA sequence: TGTGCCAGCTCTGTGGGGGGAGATACGCAGTATTTT. It yields the protein CASSVGGDTQYF.

This chain uses TRBV4-1 with TRBJ2-1; TRBD1 might be the D (5 bases). The CDR3 is made up of 16 amino acids. Germline CDR1 MGHRA, CDR2 YSYEKL. The germline V and J ends were trimmed by 3 bases and 7 bases, with 19 bases remaining between them. CDR3 protein: CASSQQGFKIWNEQFF. The CDR3 DNA sequence: TGCGCCAGCAGCCAGCAGGGTTTTAAGATATGGAATGAGCAGTTCTTC.

The chain has TRBV5-6 and TRBJ1-2; 7 positions match TRBD1. Trimming removed 6 bases from V and 0 bases from J; junction bases left unmatched: 5. CDR3 length: 14 amino acids. Germline V gene sequence: CDR1 SGHDT, CDR2 YYEEEE. The CDR3 sequence: CASTQTGTNYGYTF. CDR3 coding DNA: TGTGCCAGCACGCAGACAGGGACTAACTATGGCTACACCTTC.

This clone was counted a few times. The chain joins TRBV5-1 to TRBJ1-3; TRBD1 matches at 7 bases. The CDR3 runs to 16 residues. With 0 bases clipped from V and 0 bases from J, the junction kept 3 bases outside the gene matches. Germline loops: CDR1 SGHRS, CDR2 YFSETQ. CDR3 protein: CASSLAGTVSGNTIYF. DNA of the CDR3: TGCGCCAGCAGCTTGGCCGGGACAGTCTCTGGAAACACCATATATTTT.